This T cell receptor beta chain was recorded in a study of cytomegalovirus exposure and HLA in healthy donors. A multiplex PCR was run with 60 Vbeta primers and 13 Jbeta primers. Repertoires were generated with immunoSEQ multiplex PCR, while TCRdb's copy carries only in-frame clones and drops some. The sample consists of about 200,000 clones, 9.5% to 15% of them appearing once. Germline-derived CDR1 and CDR2 are KGHSH and LQKENI. The CDR3 has 15 amino acids. V shed 5 bases and J shed 6 bases, with 17 bases lying between them. This clone was observed a few times. The sample comprised PBMCs. The V call is TRBV18, the J call TRBJ1-5; possibly TRBD1 for D (5 bases). The TCR originated in a man aged 45-65 years in good health and CMV-seropositive. CDR3 loop: CASSATGGRGQPQHF. CDR3 coding DNA: TGTGCCAGCTCAGCAACCGGGGGACGCGGTCAGCCCCAGCATTTT.